These 8 T cell receptor beta chains share one sample of origin, sequenced in a study of cytomegalovirus exposure and HLA in healthy donors. In the PCR, 60 Vbeta and 13 Jbeta primers were used. Libraries were prepared by immunoSEQ multiplex PCR; TCRdb keeps only in-frame clonotypes and omits some of them. The sample lists some 90,000 clones, 65% to 75% occurring once. The sample consisted of PBMCs. The receptors originated from a woman aged 70-85 years in good health and CMV-seropositive.

This clone has just one count. This chain connects TRBV5-6 to TRBJ1-2; 10 bases line up with TRBD1. Germline V gives CDR1 SGHDT, CDR2 YYEEEE. With V trimmed by 4 bases and J by 4 bases, 7 bases remained unmatched. This CDR3 has 15 residues. CDR3 nucleotides: TGTGCCAGCAGCCGACAGGGGGCGGCTACCTATGGCTACACCTTC. Its protein product is CASSRQGAATYGYTF.

The chain has TRBV21-1 and TRBJ1-1; the table gives TRBD1 as D, unverified against the DNA. TRBV21-1 is marked as a pseudogene. This CDR3 region has 15 residues. CDR3: CASSNSGVKGTEAFF. The DNA of the CDR3 is TGTGCCAGCAGTAACTCAGGGGTAAAGGGCACTGAAGCTTTCTTT.

In its sample, this clone was seen once. The chain joins TRBV14 to TRBJ1-2; 8 bases agree with TRBD1. The CDR3 spans 14 residues. V gave up 3 bases and J gave up 4 bases; unmatched junction bases: 4. In germline, CDR1 is SGHDN, CDR2 FVKESK. The CDR3 DNA reads TGTGCCAGCAGCCAGGACAGGGTCAGCTATGGCTACACCTTC. It yields the protein CASSQDRVSYGYTF.

This clone appeared once. The rearrangement joins TRBV7-3 to TRBJ1-1, with TRBD1 as a possible D gene (6 bases). The ends were cut back, 0 bases at V and 5 bases at J, with 7 bases in the middle. The CDR3 has 13 residues. CDR1 and CDR2 (germline): SGHTA, FQGTGA. The CDR3 reads CASSLTGGTEAFF. The DNA of the CDR3 is TGTGCCAGCAGCTTAACAGGGGGAACTGAAGCTTTCTTT.

This clone has more than one count but fewer than ten. The chain uses TRBV18 and TRBJ1-2; 8 nucleotides align to TRBD1. With V trimmed by 6 bases and J by 9 bases, 15 bases remained unmatched. The CDR3 has 15 amino acids. Germline V gene lookup returns CDR1 KGHSH and CDR2 LQKENI. The CDR3 protein is CASSWGQQGEGSYTF. The CDR3 bases are TGTGCCAGCTCGTGGGGTCAACAGGGGGAAGGAAGCTACACCTTC.

The chain employs TRBV6-1 and TRBJ2-1; 13 nucleotides line up with TRBD2. Germline V gives CDR1 MNHNS, CDR2 SASEGT. CDR3 size: 17 residues. The V and J ends lost 4 bases and 5 bases, in that order; junction bases with no gene match: 8. The CDR3 region is CASSVLLAGGPDNEQFF. The CDR3 region has the DNA TGTGCCAGCAGTGTCTTACTAGCGGGAGGGCCGGACAATGAGCAGTTCTTC.

This sequence joins TRBV1 and TRBJ1-2; the table's D call TRBD1 went unverified against the DNA. TRBV1 is listed as a pseudogene. CDR3 length equals 15 residues. CDR3 in DNA: TGCACCAGCAGCCAATGTCTCCAGGGGGCCATTTGCTACACCTTC. The encoded protein is CTSSQCLQGAICYTF.

The V gene is TRBV14, the J gene TRBJ2-5; a possible D gene is TRBD1 (6 bases). TRBJ2-7 matches the DNA end more closely, so the J call is doubtful. Germline V CDR1 and CDR2: SGHDN, FVKESK. The CDR3 totals 15 residues. The CDR3 loop reads CASSRSQGFTYEQYF. CDR3 nucleotides: TGTGCCAGCAGCCGGTCACAGGGATTCACCTACGAGCAGTACTTC.